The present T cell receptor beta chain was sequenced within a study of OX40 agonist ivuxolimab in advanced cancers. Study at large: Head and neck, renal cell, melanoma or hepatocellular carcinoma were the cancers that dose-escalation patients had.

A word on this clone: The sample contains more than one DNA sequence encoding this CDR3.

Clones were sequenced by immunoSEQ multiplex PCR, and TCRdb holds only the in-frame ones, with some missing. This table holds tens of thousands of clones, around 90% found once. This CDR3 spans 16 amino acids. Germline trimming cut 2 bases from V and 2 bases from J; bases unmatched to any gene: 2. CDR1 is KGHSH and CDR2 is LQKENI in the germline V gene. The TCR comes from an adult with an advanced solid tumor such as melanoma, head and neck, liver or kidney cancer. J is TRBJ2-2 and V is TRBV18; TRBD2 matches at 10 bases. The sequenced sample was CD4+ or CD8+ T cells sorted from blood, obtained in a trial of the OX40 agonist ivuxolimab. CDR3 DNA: TGTGCCAGCTCACCAAGGACTAGCGGCAACACCGGGGAGCTGTTTTTT. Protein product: CASSPRTSGNTGELFF.